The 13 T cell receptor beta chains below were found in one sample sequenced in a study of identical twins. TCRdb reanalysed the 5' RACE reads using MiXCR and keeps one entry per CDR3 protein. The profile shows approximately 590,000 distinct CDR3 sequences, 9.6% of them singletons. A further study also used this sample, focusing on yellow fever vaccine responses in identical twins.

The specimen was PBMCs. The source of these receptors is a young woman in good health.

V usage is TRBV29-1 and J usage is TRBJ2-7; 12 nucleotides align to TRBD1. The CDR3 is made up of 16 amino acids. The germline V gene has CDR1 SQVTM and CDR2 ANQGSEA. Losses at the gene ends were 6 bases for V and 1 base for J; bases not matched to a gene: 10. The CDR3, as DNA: TGCAGCGTAGTCGGGACAGGGGGCTACTCTTCCTACGAGCAGTACTTC. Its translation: CSVVGTGGYSSYEQYF.

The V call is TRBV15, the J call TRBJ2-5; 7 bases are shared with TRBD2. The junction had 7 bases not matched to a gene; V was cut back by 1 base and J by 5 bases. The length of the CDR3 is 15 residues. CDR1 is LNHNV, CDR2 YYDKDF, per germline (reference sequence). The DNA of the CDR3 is TGTGCCACCAGCAGAGGGGCTAGCGGTGAGGAGACCCAGTACTTC. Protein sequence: CATSRGASGEETQYF.

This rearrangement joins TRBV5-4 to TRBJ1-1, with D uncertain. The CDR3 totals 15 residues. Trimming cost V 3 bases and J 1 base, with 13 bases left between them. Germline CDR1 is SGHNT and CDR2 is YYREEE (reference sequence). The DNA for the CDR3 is TGTGCCAGCAGCTATAGGAGGCGAGGGAACACTGAAGCTTTCTTT. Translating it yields CASSYRRRGNTEAFF.

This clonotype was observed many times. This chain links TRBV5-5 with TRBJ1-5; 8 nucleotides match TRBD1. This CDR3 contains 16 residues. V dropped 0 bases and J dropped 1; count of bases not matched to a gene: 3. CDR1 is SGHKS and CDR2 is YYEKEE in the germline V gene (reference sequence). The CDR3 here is CASSLGDRPSNQPQHF. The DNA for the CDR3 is TGTGCCAGCAGCTTGGGGGACAGGCCGAGCAATCAGCCCCAGCATTTT.

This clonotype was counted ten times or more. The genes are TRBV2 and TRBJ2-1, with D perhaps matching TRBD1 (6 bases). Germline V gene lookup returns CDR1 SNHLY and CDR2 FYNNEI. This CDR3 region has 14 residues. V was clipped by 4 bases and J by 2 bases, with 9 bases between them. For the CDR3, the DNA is TGTGCCAGCAGTGGGGACATCCCCTACAATGAGCAGTTCTTC. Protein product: CASSGDIPYNEQFF.

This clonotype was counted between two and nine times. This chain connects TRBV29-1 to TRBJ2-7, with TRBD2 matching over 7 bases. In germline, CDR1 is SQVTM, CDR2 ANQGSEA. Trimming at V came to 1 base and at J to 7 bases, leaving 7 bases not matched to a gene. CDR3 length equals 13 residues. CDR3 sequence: CSVEVEAGGEQYF. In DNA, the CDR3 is TGCAGCGTTGAAGTTGAGGCCGGGGGGGAGCAGTACTTC.

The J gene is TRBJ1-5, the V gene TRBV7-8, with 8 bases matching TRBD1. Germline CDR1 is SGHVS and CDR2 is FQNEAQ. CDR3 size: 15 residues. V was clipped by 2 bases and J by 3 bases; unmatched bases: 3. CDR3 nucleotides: TGTGCCAGCAGCTTACAGGGGGCGAACAATCAGCCCCAGCATTTT. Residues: CASSLQGANNQPQHF.

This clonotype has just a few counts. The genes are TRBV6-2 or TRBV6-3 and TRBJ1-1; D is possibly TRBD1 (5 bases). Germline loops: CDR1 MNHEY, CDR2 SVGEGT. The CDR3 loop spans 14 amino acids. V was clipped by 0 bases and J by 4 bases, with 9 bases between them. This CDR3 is CASSYSSGVTEAFF. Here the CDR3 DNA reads TGTGCCAGCAGTTACTCGTCGGGGGTCACTGAAGCTTTCTTT.

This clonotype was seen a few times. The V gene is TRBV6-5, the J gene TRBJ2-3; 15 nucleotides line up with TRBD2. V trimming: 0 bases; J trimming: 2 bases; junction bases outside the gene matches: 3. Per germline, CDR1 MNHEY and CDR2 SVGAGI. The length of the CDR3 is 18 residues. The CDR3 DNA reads TGTGCCAGCAGTTACTCGGGACTAGCGGGAGGCTCCACAGATACGCAGTATTTT. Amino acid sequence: CASSYSGLAGGSTDTQYF.

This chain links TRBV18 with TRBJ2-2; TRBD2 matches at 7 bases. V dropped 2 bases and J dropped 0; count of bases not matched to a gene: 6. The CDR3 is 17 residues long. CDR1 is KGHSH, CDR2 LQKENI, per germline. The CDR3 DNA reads TGTGCCAGCTCACCATCACTAGCGACTGCGAACACCGGGGAGCTGTTTTTT. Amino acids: CASSPSLATANTGELFF.

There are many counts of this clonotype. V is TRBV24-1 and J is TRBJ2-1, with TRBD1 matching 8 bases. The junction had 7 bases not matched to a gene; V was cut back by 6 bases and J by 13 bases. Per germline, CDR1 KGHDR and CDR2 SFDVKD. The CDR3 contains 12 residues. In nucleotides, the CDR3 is TGTGCCACCAGTCGTTTCGGACAGGGCCAGTTCTTC. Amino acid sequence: CATSRFGQGQFF.

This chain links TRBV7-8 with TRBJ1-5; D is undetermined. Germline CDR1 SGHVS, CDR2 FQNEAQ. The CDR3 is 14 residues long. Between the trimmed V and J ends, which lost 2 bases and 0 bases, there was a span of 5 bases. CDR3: CASSLPYSNQPQHF. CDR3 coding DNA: TGTGCCAGCAGCTTACCCTATAGCAATCAGCCCCAGCATTTT.

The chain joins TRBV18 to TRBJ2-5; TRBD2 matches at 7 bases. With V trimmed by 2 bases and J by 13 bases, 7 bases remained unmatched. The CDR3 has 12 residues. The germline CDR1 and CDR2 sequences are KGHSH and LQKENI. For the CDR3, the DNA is TGTGCCAGCTCACCATACCCTAGCGGTGGGTACTTC. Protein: CASSPYPSGGYF.